Each of the 26 T cell receptor beta chains below was sequenced from the same sample in a study of T cells in Graves' hyperthyroidism and ophthalmopathy. Template material for amplifying TCR beta CDR3 regions consisted of RNA transcripts. First-round RT-PCR targeting the TCR CDR3 was performed with the HTBI primer set. TCRdb used MiXCR to reprocess the multiplex PCR reads, holding one entry per CDR3 protein. Found here are hundreds of thousands of distinct CDR3 sequences, approximately 15% of them singletons; the top ten hold 10%. Sequenced input: blood. The receptors here all came from a woman between 18 and 30 years old with Graves' hyperthyroidism.

This clonotype was detected many times. CDR3 sequence reads: CASSIGGGRYEQYF. The CDR3 nucleotides are TGTGCCAGTAGTATTGGAGGGGGACGCTACGAGCAGTACTTC. The chain recombines TRBV19 with TRBJ2-7; D possibly matches TRBD1 or TRBD2 (6 bases each). Germline V gene sequence: CDR1 LNHDA, CDR2 SQIVND (reference sequence). The CDR3 sequence is 14 residues long. The V end lost 3 bases, the J end lost 3 bases, and 12 bases lay between the germline ends.

This clonotype was detected ten times or more. J is TRBJ1-2 and V is TRBV30; D is ambiguous. Germline values: CDR1 GTSNPN, CDR2 SVGIG (reference sequence). Trimming took 3 bases from V and 4 from J, leaving 12 bases between them. The CDR3 has 13 amino acids. CDR3 DNA: TGTGCCTGGAGCCCGGGAGGGAGCTATGGCTACACCTTC. Translation: CAWSPGGSYGYTF.

This clonotype has more than one count but fewer than ten. The chain is built from TRBV27 and TRBJ2-1; 11 bases map to TRBD2. The CDR3 is made up of 15 amino acids. Germline V gene data show CDR1 as MNHEY and CDR2 as SMNVEV (reference sequence). V lost 6 bases, J lost 8 bases, and 9 bases stayed unmatched. Here the CDR3 DNA reads TGTGCCAGCAGCCGTACTAGCGGGAGTCGGTATGAGCAGTTCTTC. This sequence encodes CASSRTSGSRYEQFF.

This clonotype was observed many times. The chain couples TRBV20-1 to TRBJ1-6, with D possibly TRBD1 on 6 matching bases. The CDR3 is made up of 14 amino acids. The germline CDR1 and CDR2 sequences are DFQATT and SNEGSKA (reference sequence). The CDR3 nucleotides are TGCAGCTGGGGGGCAGGGCCCGCCCTCTCCCCCCTCCACTTT. Amino acid sequence: CSWGAGPALSPLHF.

This clonotype was detected a few times. The chain recombines TRBV10-3 with TRBJ2-7; D ambiguous. V was cut by 4 bases and J by 1 base, with 8 bases left in between. Germline lookup yields CDR1 ENHRY and CDR2 SYGVKD. CDR3 length: 13 residues. The CDR3 here is CAISGKGSYEQYF. CDR3 bases: TGTGCCATCAGTGGGAAAGGGTCCTACGAGCAGTACTTC.

This clonotype has a count of ten or more. V is TRBV28 and J is TRBJ2-1; 9 bases map to TRBD2. With 7 bases clipped from V and 8 bases from J, the junction kept 24 bases outside the gene matches. This CDR3 is 19 amino acids long. The V gene's germline CDR1 is MDHEN and CDR2 SYDVKM. CDR3 in amino acids: CASTKRPVLSGGPFHEQFF. In nucleotides, the CDR3 is TGTGCCAGCACTAAACGCCCTGTTCTTAGCGGGGGCCCATTTCATGAGCAGTTCTTC.

The sample holds many counts of this clonotype. This chain links TRBV3-1 with TRBJ1-1; 7 nucleotides match TRBD1. The germline CDR1 and CDR2 sequences are LGHDT and YNNKEL (reference sequence). This CDR3 is built from 14 residues. V lost 1 base, J lost 11 bases, and 10 bases stayed unmatched. CDR3 loop: CASSQATDRVGAFF. Here the CDR3 DNA reads TGTGCCAGCAGCCAAGCCACCGACAGGGTGGGGGCTTTCTTT.

The chain recombines TRBV19 with TRBJ1-5; weak D call: TRBD1 (5 bases). V was shortened by 5 bases and J by 0 bases, with 14 bases between the two germline ends. The CDR3 is 16 residues long. Per the germline V gene, CDR1 is LNHDA and CDR2 is SQIVND (reference sequence). The CDR3 DNA is TGTGCCAGTAGTCCGTCGCGGGGGTTTAGCAATCAGCCCCAGCATTTT. It translates to CASSPSRGFSNQPQHF.

This clonotype was observed many times. This chain joins TRBV6-1 and TRBJ2-7, with 8 bases lining up with TRBD2. The CDR3 spans 14 residues. Germline CDR1 and CDR2: MNHNS and SASEGT. Trimming at V came to 7 bases and at J to 2 bases, leaving 7 bases not matched to a gene. Written as DNA, the CDR3 is TGTGCCAGCAATTCGGCGGGAGGCCCCTACGAGCAGTACTTC. Residues: CASNSAGGPYEQYF.

The table lists this clonotype with a few counts. The V and J genes are TRBV12-3 or TRBV12-4 and TRBJ2-1, with 7 bases that match TRBD1. The CDR3 sequence is 13 residues long. Trimming took 6 bases from V and 9 from J; bases not matched to a gene: 8. CDR3 nucleotide sequence: TGTGCCAGCAGACCTAGGGGGCCGGGTGAGCAGTTCTTC. Translating gives CASRPRGPGEQFF.

This clonotype was seen more than once but under ten times. Here the CDR3 DNA reads TGTGCCAGCTCCCGCTTCGGCTCAGGGGTGTCCTACAATGAGCAGTTCTTC. It yields the protein CASSRFGSGVSYNEQFF. The rearrangement uses TRBV18 and TRBJ2-1; a weak D match, TRBD1 (6 bases). The V end was cut by 6 bases, the J end by 1 base, with 19 bases between. Germline V gene data show CDR1 as KGHSH and CDR2 as LQKENI. The CDR3 runs 17 residues.

This sequence joins TRBV7-9 and TRBJ2-7; D gene unclear. V lost 4 bases, J lost 1 base, and 11 bases lay in between. Germline CDR1 reads SEHNR; CDR2 reads FQNEAQ (reference sequence). The CDR3 has 14 amino acids. The CDR3 DNA reads as TGTGCCAGCAGCTCCCCTGAGCTGTCCTACGAGCAGTACTTC. Translation gives CASSSPELSYEQYF.

This clonotype was seen at least ten times. The rearrangement uses TRBV3-1 and TRBJ2-3; D gene ambiguous. The CDR3 covers 15 residues. Germline V lookup: CDR1 LGHDT, CDR2 YNNKEL (reference sequence). Trimming removed 0 bases at V and 4 bases at J, with 11 bases between. CDR3 DNA sequence: TGTGCCAGCAGCCAAGAAGGCCCGCAAGCAGATACGCAGTATTTT. Its translation: CASSQEGPQADTQYF.

With respect to this clonotype: A much larger clone differs from this one at a single base, so this may be a read error. V usage is TRBV6-1 and J usage is TRBJ2-7, with D perhaps matching TRBD1 or TRBD2 (5 bases each). The CDR3 runs 15 residues. Germline-derived CDR1 and CDR2 are MNHNS and SASEGT. The CDR3 is CASSESAGSSYERYF. The CDR3 coding sequence is TGTGCCAGCAGTGAATCGGCAGGGAGTAGCTACGAGCGGTACTTC.

In its sample, this clonotype was seen many times. This chain connects TRBV7-3 to TRBJ2-3, with 8 bases lining up with TRBD2. CDR3 length: 17 amino acids. The V segment lost 2 bases and the J segment 1 base; nucleotides outside the gene matches: 8. The germline CDR1 and CDR2 sequences are SGHTA and FQGTGA. CDR3 DNA: TGTGCCAGCAGCTTATATCCCACGGGGGGGGGCACAGATACGCAGTATTTT. Its protein product is CASSLYPTGGGTDTQYF. Supplemented by reference TRBV7-3 and TRBJ2-3, the full variable domain reads GAGVSQTPSNKVTEKGKYVELRCDPISGHTALYWYRQSLGQGPEFLIYFQGTGAADDSGLPNDRFFAVRPEGSVSTLKIQRTERGDSAVYLCASSLYPTGGGTDTQYFGPGTRLTVL.

This clonotype was found many times. V and J are TRBV30 and TRBJ2-7; 7 positions match TRBD2. Germline V gene lookup returns CDR1 GTSNPN and CDR2 SVGIG (reference sequence). This CDR3 region has 15 residues. The V gene end was trimmed by 0 bases and the J gene end by 3 bases; junction bases not matched to a gene: 8. The chain's CDR3 is CAWSVAAGLDYEQYF. The CDR3 nucleotides are TGTGCCTGGAGTGTAGCAGCGGGATTGGACTACGAGCAGTACTTC.

The chain has TRBV6-1 and TRBJ2-3; no definite D call. The V end was cut by 7 bases, the J end by 0 bases, with 11 bases between. In germline, CDR1 is MNHNS, CDR2 SASEGT. The length of the CDR3 is 14 residues. In DNA form, the CDR3 reads TGTGCCAGCACCCGTACCGGGAGCACAGATACGCAGTATTTT. The encoded protein is CASTRTGSTDTQYF.

There are a few counts of this clonotype. This rearrangement joins TRBV6-1 to TRBJ2-1; 13 bases line up with TRBD2. The trim removed 6 bases at V and 4 bases at J, leaving 3 bases unmatched. The CDR3 extends over 15 amino acids. CDR1 is MNHNS and CDR2 is SASEGT in the germline V gene. As DNA, the CDR3 is TGTGCCAGCAGGTCGGGACTAGCGGGATACAATGAGCAGTTCTTC. Protein sequence: CASRSGLAGYNEQFF.

This clonotype has only a few counts. The chain uses TRBV10-1 and TRBJ2-7, with D uncertain. V lost 6 bases, J lost 5 bases, and 11 bases lay in between. Germline V lookup: CDR1 WNHNN, CDR2 SYGVQD (reference sequence). The CDR3 is 12 amino acids. The CDR3 here is CASSRRRNEQYF. The CDR3 nucleotides read TGCGCCAGCAGCCGGAGAAGGAACGAGCAGTACTTC.

The chain links TRBV12-3 or TRBV12-4 to TRBJ2-3, with 7 bases matching TRBD2. The CDR3 runs 17 residues. V trimming: 5 bases; J trimming: 0 bases; junction bases outside the gene matches: 11. The CDR3 is CASSRPASGASTDTQYF. The CDR3 DNA reads TGTGCCAGCAGTCGTCCCGCTAGCGGAGCTAGCACAGATACGCAGTATTTT.

This clonotype was picked up a small number of times. The V and J genes are TRBV29-1 and TRBJ2-7; D remains ambiguous. The CDR3 is 12 residues long. The V end was cut by 6 bases, the J end by 4 bases, with 13 bases between. Looked up from germline, CDR1 is SQVTM and CDR2 is ANQGSEA. DNA for the CDR3: TGCAGCGTCCGGTGGAACATATACGAGCAGTACTTC. Encoded protein: CSVRWNIYEQYF.

The chain recombines TRBV3-1 with TRBJ1-1; TRBD1 aligns across 8 bases. This CDR3 has 14 amino acids. Germline CDR1 and CDR2: LGHDT and YNNKEL (reference sequence). With 6 bases clipped from V and 4 bases from J, the junction kept 7 bases outside the gene matches. This CDR3 is CASRQVGTGTEAFF. The CDR3 nucleotides are TGTGCCAGCAGGCAGGTTGGGACAGGCACTGAAGCTTTCTTT.

This clonotype was detected ten times or more. The V call is TRBV11-2, the J call TRBJ2-7, with unresolved D. Germline V gene lookup returns CDR1 SGHAT and CDR2 FQNNGV. CDR3 length: 13 amino acids. The germline V and J ends were trimmed by 3 bases and 3 bases, with 9 bases remaining between them. The CDR3 region is CASSLKQIYEQYF. The CDR3 DNA reads as TGTGCCAGCAGCTTGAAACAAATCTACGAGCAGTACTTC.

This clonotype was detected a few times. The V call is TRBV6-2 or TRBV6-3, the J call TRBJ2-2, with D maybe TRBD1 (6 bases). V was trimmed by 5 bases and J by 1 base, leaving 8 bases between them. CDR3 length equals 14 residues. Germline CDR1 is MNHEY and CDR2 is SVGEGT. The CDR3 spells CASSVGQNTGELFF. The DNA of the CDR3 is TGTGCCAGCAGTGTGGGACAGAACACCGGGGAGCTGTTTTTT.

This clonotype occurred a few times. The V and J genes are TRBV27 and TRBJ2-7; 8 bases are shared with TRBD2. Germline-derived CDR1 and CDR2 are MNHEY and SMNVEV (reference sequence). This CDR3 spans 17 amino acids. V shed 2 bases, J shed 7 bases, and the junction held 16 bases outside the gene matches. The DNA for the CDR3 is TGTGCCAGCAGTTTACCAGGCGAGGGAGCCCCGGGGGGGGAGCAGTACTTC. Its protein product is CASSLPGEGAPGGEQYF.

The chain combines TRBV4-1 with TRBJ2-1; D is possibly TRBD1 (6 bases). The germline V and J ends were trimmed by 5 bases and 6 bases, with 17 bases remaining between them. The germline V gene encodes CDR1 MGHRA and CDR2 YSYEKL. The CDR3 has 15 amino acids. The CDR3 bases are TGCGCCAGCAGCGACAGGTTTAATGTTCGCAATGAGCAGTTCTTC. This translates into CASSDRFNVRNEQFF.